This entry lists 25 T cell receptor beta chains sequenced from one sample in a study of cytomegalovirus exposure and HLA in healthy donors. PCR primers comprised 60 Vbeta and 13 Jbeta primers. Clones were sequenced by immunoSEQ multiplex PCR, and TCRdb holds only the in-frame ones, with some missing. The data contain about 120,000 clones, about 81% of them seen just once; the ten biggest clones take up 1.5% to 2%. The specimen was PBMCs. All receptors come from a man between 40 and 49 years old in good health and CMV-seronegative.

The V and J genes are TRBV18 and TRBJ2-1; 10 nucleotides match TRBD2. This CDR3 has 15 amino acids. The J segment lost 5 bases and the V segment lost 6 bases, leaving 7 bases of the junction unmatched. CDR1 KGHSH and CDR2 LQKENI come from the germline V gene. The CDR3 DNA reads as TGTGCCAGCTCCCCCGGACTAGCGGCACACAATGAGCAGTTCTTC. Protein product: CASSPGLAAHNEQFF. Full variable domain (missing parts from reference TRBV18 and TRBJ2-1): NAGVMQNPRHLVRRRGQEARLRCSPMKGHSHVYWYRQLPEEGLKFMVYLQKENIIDESGMPKERFSAEFPKEGPSILRIQQVVRGDSAAYFCASSPGLAAHNEQFFGPGTRLTVL.

The table lists this clone with a few counts. V gene TRBV6-5 combines with J gene TRBJ2-7; D is unresolved. V was cut by 3 bases and J by 5 bases, with 14 bases left in between. CDR3 length equals 14 residues. The germline V gene encodes CDR1 MNHEY and CDR2 SVGAGI. The CDR3 bases are TGTGCCAGCAGTTATGTAGGTAATGCGGACGAGCAGTACTTC. It yields the protein CASSYVGNADEQYF.

This chain joins TRBV19 and TRBJ2-7, with a weak D call TRBD2 (5 bases). The CDR3 has 13 amino acids. Germline CDR1 and CDR2: LNHDA and SQIVND (reference sequence). V was clipped by 8 bases and J by 1 base, with 12 bases between them. CDR3 nucleotides: TGTGCCAGTGCCCCGGAGGATTCCTACGAGCAGTACTTC. Translation: CASAPEDSYEQYF. The whole variable domain, remainder taken from reference TRBV19 and TRBJ2-7, is DGGITQSPKYLFRKEGQNVTLSCEQNLNHDAMYWYRQDPGQGLRLIYYSQIVNDFQKGDIAEGYSVSREKKESFPLTVTSAQKNPTAFYLCASAPEDSYEQYFGPGTRLTVT.

The sample holds one count of this clone. This chain links TRBV1 with TRBJ2-2; TRBD2, the D gene given by the table, was not confirmed from the DNA. TRBV1 is a pseudogene locus. The CDR3 loop spans 17 amino acids. The CDR3 nucleotides read TGCACCAGCAGCCAGAGGGCACAGCGGGGGAACACCGGGGAGCTGTTTTTT. This translates into CTSSQRAQRGNTGELFF.

About this clone itself: The junction and the germline gene differ at one end; a read error may be behind it. The J gene is TRBJ2-6, the V gene TRBV6-4; D possibly corresponds to TRBD1 (6 bases). The CDR3 covers 15 residues. Germline V lookup: CDR1 MRHNA, CDR2 SNTAGT. The CDR3 region has the DNA TGTGCCAGCAACCGGGCAGGGGCTGGGGCCAACGGCCTGACTTTC. Protein: CASNRAGAGANGLTF.

This clone appeared a few times. V usage is TRBV29-1 and J usage is TRBJ2-1; D is possibly TRBD1 (6 bases). The length of the CDR3 is 12 residues. Trimming took 1 base from V and 9 from J, leaving 10 bases between them. The germline V gene has CDR1 SQVTM and CDR2 ANQGSEA. Here the CDR3 reads CSVEGDKTEQFF. The CDR3 DNA reads TGCAGCGTTGAAGGGGACAAAACTGAGCAGTTCTTC.

The V and J genes are TRBV4-1 and TRBJ1-6, with D perhaps matching TRBD1 (5 bases). Trimming left V 0 bases short and J 7 bases short, with 10 bases between. Germline CDR1 is MGHRA and CDR2 is YSYEKL. CDR3 length: 15 amino acids. In nucleotides, the CDR3 is TGCGCCAGCAGCCAAGAATGGGGCTTCAATTCACCCCTCCACTTT. Amino acids: CASSQEWGFNSPLHF.

A few counts support this clone. The CDR3 sequence: CASSYGRAGGYTF. The CDR3 coding sequence is TGTGCCAGCAGTTACGGGCGGGCTGGTGGCTACACCTTC. The gene calls are TRBV6-5 and TRBJ1-2; D is unclear. The V end lost 2 bases, the J end lost 7 bases, and 11 bases lay between the germline ends. This CDR3 is built from 13 residues. Germline CDR1 MNHEY, CDR2 SVGAGI.

The chain carries TRBV4-1 and TRBJ2-6; D is unclear. This CDR3 comprises 15 residues. Looked up from germline, CDR1 is MGHRA and CDR2 is YSYEKL. Trimming pared 3 bases from V and 4 bases from J, leaving 10 bases between. The CDR3 here is CASSHPGTGANVLTF. The CDR3 nucleotides are TGCGCCAGCAGCCACCCAGGTACGGGGGCCAACGTCCTGACTTTC.

DNA for the CDR3: TGTGCCAGCAGCTTAGGAGGACAGGCCAATCAGCCCCAGCATTTT. Translation: CASSLGGQANQPQHF. J is TRBJ1-5 and V is TRBV7-9; TRBD1 aligns across 7 bases. CDR3 size: 15 residues. J gave up 3 bases and V 1 base, and 3 bases lay outside the gene matches. Per germline, CDR1 SEHNR and CDR2 FQNEAQ (reference sequence).

This clone was detected only a few times. In nucleotides, the CDR3 is TGTGCCAGCAGCAGGGGTGCTGGTCAGCCCCAGCATTTT. Translated: CASSRGAGQPQHF. The chain combines TRBV14 with TRBJ1-5; tentative D call: TRBD1 (5 bases). From germline, CDR1 is SGHDN and CDR2 FVKESK. Trimming cost V 5 bases and J 6 bases, with 11 bases left between them. This CDR3 contains 13 residues.

V and J are TRBV18 and TRBJ2-5; D is uncertain. With 5 bases removed from V and 2 bases from J, the gap between germline ends came to 9 bases. CDR1 and CDR2 from the germline V gene are KGHSH and LQKENI. The CDR3 has 13 residues. The CDR3 protein is CASSTADQETQYF. Here the CDR3 DNA reads TGTGCCAGCTCAACGGCGGATCAAGAGACCCAGTACTTC.

This clone was seen a few times. The chain links TRBV28 to TRBJ2-7, with TRBD2 identical over 10 bases. Germline-derived CDR1 and CDR2 are MDHEN and SYDVKM. Unmatched junction bases numbered 6, after V lost 3 bases and J lost 1 base. There are 16 residues in the CDR3. The CDR3 here is CASSLHGLAESYEQYF. The CDR3 region has the DNA TGTGCCAGCAGTTTGCACGGACTAGCGGAATCCTACGAGCAGTACTTC.

The chain links TRBV27 to TRBJ2-7; D perhaps matches TRBD1 (6 bases). The length of the CDR3 is 15 residues. The germline gives CDR1 MNHEY, CDR2 SMNVEV (reference sequence). V lost 2 bases to trimming and J lost 6 bases, with 17 bases between them. This CDR3 is CASSLMVQGGGEQYF. The CDR3, as DNA: TGTGCCAGCAGTTTAATGGTACAGGGTGGCGGCGAGCAGTACTTC.

V gene TRBV6-6 combines with J gene TRBJ1-5, with 10 nucleotides matching TRBD1. The trim removed 6 bases at V and 3 bases at J, leaving 8 bases unmatched. There are 16 residues in the CDR3. Germline V gene sequence: CDR1 MNHNY, CDR2 SVGAGI (reference sequence). CDR3 sequence (DNA): TGTGCCAGCAGCTCCGGGACAGGGGCCTTCAATCAGCCCCAGCATTTT. Translating it yields CASSSGTGAFNQPQHF.

This clone was counted a few times. The chain combines TRBV28 with TRBJ1-1; TRBD1 agrees at 9 bases. Unmatched junction bases numbered 8, after V lost 5 bases and J lost 1 base. This CDR3 contains 16 residues. CDR1 MDHEN and CDR2 SYDVKM come from the germline V gene. Here the CDR3 DNA reads TGTGCCAGCAGTCTCTACGGGACAGGGAAGAACACTGAAGCTTTCTTT. Its translation is CASSLYGTGKNTEAFF.

The rearrangement links TRBV4-2 to TRBJ2-1; D is perhaps TRBD2 (5 bases). The CDR3 runs to 15 residues. CDR1 and CDR2 from the germline V gene are LGHNA and YNFKEQ. Trimming pared 1 base from V and 7 bases from J, leaving 14 bases between. In DNA form, the CDR3 reads TGTGCCAGCAGCCAAGTGGAGGCAGGCAGGAATGAGCAGTTCTTC. Translation: CASSQVEAGRNEQFF.

This chain connects TRBV28 to TRBJ2-7; TRBD2 agrees at 14 bases. Germline V gives CDR1 MDHEN, CDR2 SYDVKM. The CDR3 length is 14 residues. The ends lost 5 bases at V and 6 bases at J; junction bases unmatched: 3. DNA of the CDR3: TGTGCCAGCAGTCTGGGACTAGCGGGAGTCGAGCAGTACTTC. Translating it yields CASSLGLAGVEQYF.

The chain employs TRBV10-3 and TRBJ1-1; 8 bases line up with TRBD1. J lost 7 bases, V lost 2 bases, and 6 bases had no gene match. Germline V gene data show CDR1 as ENHRY and CDR2 as SYGVKD. CDR3 length equals 14 residues. The CDR3 nucleotides are TGTGCCATCAGTGAGGCCAACAGGGGGATTGAAGCTTTCTTT. Translating it yields CAISEANRGIEAFF.

The CDR3 DNA sequence: TGCAGCGTTGATGGGGCGGGGGGGGCTTGGGACACTGAAGCTTTCTTT. Amino acids: CSVDGAGGAWDTEAFF. This rearrangement joins TRBV29-1 to TRBJ1-1; TRBD1 is a possible D gene (6 bases). V dropped 3 bases and J dropped 3 bases, with 20 bases sitting between them. Germline V gene data show CDR1 as SQVTM and CDR2 as ANQGSEA. This CDR3 comprises 16 residues.

The chain has TRBV19 and TRBJ1-2, with TRBD1 identical over 7 bases. Trimming removed 4 bases from V and 6 bases from J; junction bases left unmatched: 5. Germline CDR1 is LNHDA and CDR2 is SQIVND (reference sequence). CDR3 length equals 13 residues. The CDR3 loop is CASSTGQVDGYTF. The CDR3 DNA reads TGTGCCAGTAGTACCGGACAGGTGGATGGCTACACCTTC.

Of note for this clone: The sample has other DNA sequences that encode this CDR3 too. V gene TRBV9 combines with J gene TRBJ2-2, with D unclear. CDR3 length equals 14 residues. CDR1 SGDLS and CDR2 YYNGEE come from the germline V gene. Trimming stripped 0 bases from V and 1 base from J, with 4 bases between. CDR3: CASSVAGNTGELFF. CDR3 nucleotides: TGTGCCAGCAGCGTAGCAGGGAACACCGGGGAGCTGTTTTTT.

The J gene is TRBJ1-5, the V gene TRBV10-3; D is undetermined. Germline CDR1 and CDR2: ENHRY and SYGVKD. Trimming left V 0 bases short and J 2 bases short, with 8 bases between. The CDR3 contains 15 residues. The CDR3 nucleotides read TGTGCCATCAGTGAGTCGGAGGTCGGCAATCAGCCCCAGCATTTT. Residues: CAISESEVGNQPQHF.

This CDR3 is CASSVLGGAGEKLFF. In nucleotides, the CDR3 is TGTGCCAGCAGTGTCCTTGGGGGCGCGGGTGAAAAACTGTTTTTT. The chain employs TRBV2 and TRBJ1-4, with D possibly matching TRBD1 (6 bases). CDR3 size: 15 residues. Germline assignment: CDR1 SNHLY and CDR2 FYNNEI. V was cut by 4 bases and J by 7 bases, with 16 bases left in between.

The chain links TRBV28 to TRBJ2-3; D is unresolved. V lost 6 bases and J 2 bases, leaving 3 bases between the germline ends. CDR1 is MDHEN and CDR2 is SYDVKM in the germline V gene. CDR3 length equals 11 residues. CDR3 protein: CASRYTDTQYF. The CDR3 region has the DNA TGTGCCAGCAGATACACAGATACGCAGTATTTT.